The 17 T cell receptor beta chains in this list originate from one sample, sequenced in a study of blood T cells in healthy people across ages. Then a second PCR, running roughly 7 to 11 cycles, was carried out with a sample-barcoded 5' primer and a J-beta primer mix. TCRdb recomputed calls from the 5' RACE reads with MiXCR, one row per CDR3 protein. The sample carries around 1,600,000 distinct CDR3 sequences, approximately 42% recorded once. The sequencing sample was made of blood. Receptors originate from a woman under 30 in good health.

This chain links TRBV6-6 with TRBJ1-4; D not certain. The CDR3 has 13 residues. Per germline, CDR1 MNHNY and CDR2 SVGAGI (reference sequence). V was pared by 5 bases and J by 6 bases, with 10 bases between. CDR3 DNA sequence: TGTGCCAGCAGTATCCTGCAGCATGAAAAACTGTTTTTT. Translating it yields CASSILQHEKLFF.

The genes are TRBV28 and TRBJ2-1; 8 positions agree with TRBD2. V trimming: 3 bases; J trimming: 3 bases; junction bases outside the gene matches: 4. The CDR3 loop spans 15 amino acids. Germline CDR1 is MDHEN and CDR2 is SYDVKM. This CDR3 is CASSFSGGIYNEQFF. Here the CDR3 DNA reads TGTGCCAGCAGTTTTTCGGGGGGGATCTACAATGAGCAGTTCTTC.

This clonotype has a handful of counts. The chain couples TRBV12-3 or TRBV12-4 to TRBJ2-7, with 12 bases aligning to TRBD2. The V gene end was trimmed by 3 bases and the J gene end by 5 bases; junction bases not matched to a gene: 5. The CDR3 consists of 15 residues. CDR3: CASSLPTSGRDEQYF. The CDR3, as DNA: TGTGCCAGCAGTTTGCCGACTAGCGGGAGAGACGAGCAGTACTTC.

There are a few counts of this clonotype. The chain joins TRBV20-1 to TRBJ1-6; D is perhaps TRBD1 (6 bases). Germline V gene data show CDR1 as DFQATT and CDR2 as SNEGSKA (reference sequence). V gave up 6 bases and J gave up 11 bases, with 20 bases separating them. CDR3 length equals 14 residues. CDR3 DNA sequence: TGCAGTGCGGTATATCCAGGGGAAGGGACACCCCTCCACTTT. Translating it yields CSAVYPGEGTPLHF.

The chain joins TRBV6-2 or TRBV6-3 to TRBJ1-1; D is possibly TRBD1 (6 bases). The CDR3 contains 14 residues. CDR1 and CDR2 (germline): MNHEY, SVGEGT. Trimming cost V 6 bases and J 4 bases, with 15 bases left between them. The CDR3 is CASSLVVGATEAFF. For the CDR3, the DNA is TGTGCCAGCAGCCTAGTCGTGGGGGCCACTGAAGCTTTCTTT.

V and J are TRBV7-2 and TRBJ1-5, with TRBD1 identical over 7 bases. V was pared by 1 base and J by 2 bases, with 5 bases of the junction left unmatched. This CDR3 comprises 16 residues. Per germline, CDR1 SGHTA and CDR2 FQGNSA. CDR3 bases: TGTGCCAGCAGCTTAGTAGGCAGGGGGGGCAATCAGCCCCAGCATTTT. Protein sequence: CASSLVGRGGNQPQHF.

The rearrangement joins TRBV6-6 to TRBJ2-2; 7 nucleotides match TRBD2. CDR3 length equals 14 residues. The V gene end was trimmed by 5 bases and the J gene end by 3 bases; junction bases not matched to a gene: 3. CDR1 is MNHNY and CDR2 is SVGAGI in the germline V gene (reference sequence). In DNA, the CDR3 is TGTGCCAGCAGTGTTAGCGGGTACACCGGGGAGCTGTTTTTT. It translates to CASSVSGYTGELFF.

The chain joins TRBV14 to TRBJ1-1; D is ambiguous. Germline values: CDR1 SGHDN, CDR2 FVKESK. The V end lost 4 bases, the J end lost 1 base, and 10 bases lay between the germline ends. The CDR3 sequence is 14 residues long. For the CDR3, the DNA is TGTGCCAGCAGCCCAGACATACAGAACACTGAAGCTTTCTTT. Translated: CASSPDIQNTEAFF.

The chain links TRBV29-1 to TRBJ1-2; D is uncertain. CDR3 size: 11 residues. With 7 bases removed from V and 7 bases from J, the gap between germline ends came to 13 bases. Germline CDR1 and CDR2: SQVTM and ANQGSEA. In DNA form, the CDR3 reads TGCAGCGCCCCTTTCCCAGCTGGCTACACCTTC. Translation: CSAPFPAGYTF.

The genes are TRBV10-3 and TRBJ2-1; 15 nucleotides line up with TRBD2. Germline-derived CDR1 and CDR2 are ENHRY and SYGVKD. The CDR3 is made up of 16 amino acids. Unmatched junction bases numbered 7, after V lost 6 bases and J lost 7 bases. Here the CDR3 DNA reads TGTGCCATCAGAGGGACTAGCGGGAGGTCTTGGAATGAGCAGTTCTTC. It is translated as CAIRGTSGRSWNEQFF.

V is TRBV7-6 and J is TRBJ2-4; 7 nucleotides agree with TRBD1. TRBJ2-7 matches the DNA end more closely, so the J call is doubtful. Germline-derived CDR1 and CDR2 are SGHVS and FNYEAQ. The CDR3 spans 15 residues. The chain's CDR3 is CASSLAQGVPNEQYF. Written as DNA, the CDR3 is TGTGCCAGCAGCTTAGCTCAGGGGGTCCCCAACGAGCAGTACTTC.

The chain links TRBV12-3 or TRBV12-4 to TRBJ1-5; no clear D. CDR3 length: 13 amino acids. Trimming removed 7 bases at V and 6 bases at J, with 13 bases between. CDR3 residues: CASTQTSSQPQHF. For the CDR3, the DNA is TGTGCCAGCACCCAGACAAGCTCTCAGCCCCAGCATTTT.

This clonotype was detected only once. CDR3 coding DNA: TGTGCCAGCTCACTCGGGACCTTCAGCTCCTACAATGAGCAGTACTTC. The encoded protein is CASSLGTFSSYNEQYF. This chain joins TRBV18 and TRBJ2-1, with D perhaps TRBD1 or TRBD2 (5 bases each). The DNA end favors TRBJ2-7, so the J call may be wrong. Germline assignment: CDR1 KGHSH and CDR2 LQKENI. There are 16 residues in the CDR3.

This clonotype was counted only a few times. The rearrangement joins TRBV12-3 or TRBV12-4 to TRBJ2-2, with 12 bases fitting TRBD2. Trimming cost V 9 bases and J 8 bases; bases outside gene matches: 13. This CDR3 has 16 amino acids. This CDR3 reads CASRPTSGGRGGELFF. Written as DNA, the CDR3 is TGTGCCAGTAGACCGACTAGCGGGGGCCGAGGAGGGGAGCTGTTTTTT.

This sequence joins TRBV5-1 and TRBJ1-6, with D possibly matching TRBD1 (5 bases). V was clipped by 4 bases and J by 1 base, with 12 bases between them. The CDR3 contains 16 residues. Germline values: CDR1 SGHRS, CDR2 YFSETQ. Here the CDR3 DNA reads TGCGCCAGCAGCGTGGGGGAGATTTCCTATAATTCACCCCTCCACTTT. This encodes CASSVGEISYNSPLHF.

The chain recombines TRBV20-1 with TRBJ2-5; 8 bases map to TRBD1. The last part of the DNA fits TRBJ2-7 better; the J call may be wrong. Per germline, CDR1 DFQATT and CDR2 SNEGSKA (reference sequence). The CDR3 runs 14 residues. Here the CDR3 reads CSAPRTGSRNEQYF. The CDR3 DNA reads TGCAGTGCACCAAGGACAGGGAGTAGGAACGAGCAGTACTTC.

V gene TRBV25-1 combines with J gene TRBJ2-3; the match to TRBD2 covers 9 bases. Germline V gene lookup returns CDR1 MGHDK and CDR2 SYGVNS. CDR3 length: 16 amino acids. Trimming removed 1 base from V and 3 bases from J; junction bases left unmatched: 5. Here the CDR3 reads CASSEFRAGGTDTQYF. In DNA, the CDR3 is TGTGCCAGCAGTGAATTCCGGGCGGGAGGGACAGATACGCAGTATTTT.